These 19 T cell receptor beta chains came from one sample sequenced in a study of metastatic and nonmetastatic thyroid tumors. No treatment of any kind had been given to any patient before thyroid surgery. TCRdb reprocessed the PCR reads using MiXCR. The sample gives under 25,000 clones, around 19% of which show up once; around a quarter is in the top ten. Sequencing used blood. All receptors derive from a female donor with papillary thyroid cancer or a benign thyroid nodule (not recorded which). Some clones in this sample may be carry-over from other donors' samples.

This clone was recorded a few times. One base away lies a much larger clone, so this may be a sequencing read error. Other DNA sequences in this sample translate to the same CDR3. J is TRBJ2-5 and V is TRBV30; weak D call: TRBD1 (7 bases). V was clipped by 4 bases and J by 4 bases, with 16 bases between them. The CDR3 contains 14 residues. CDR1 is GTSNPN and CDR2 is SVGIG in the germline V gene (reference sequence). The CDR3 here is CAWTRGRGRETQYF. CDR3 DNA sequence: TGTGCCTGGACTAGGGGGCGGGGACGAGAGACCCAGTACTTC.

Many counts were recorded for this clone. The V and J genes are TRBV5-1 and TRBJ2-3; TRBD1 matches at 7 bases. This CDR3 has 15 residues. J gave up 1 base and V 1 base, and 3 bases lay outside the gene matches. Germline CDR1 SGHRS, CDR2 YFSETQ. In DNA, the CDR3 is TGCGCCAGCAGCTTGACAGGGGTGGGCACAGATACGCAGTATTTT. As protein: CASSLTGVGTDTQYF.

This clone was seen repeatedly, ten times or more. The V call is TRBV9, the J call TRBJ1-1; unclear D gene. This CDR3 has 15 amino acids. Trimming pared 4 bases from V and 0 bases from J, leaving 13 bases between. From germline, CDR1 is SGDLS and CDR2 YYNGEE. As DNA, the CDR3 is TGTGCCAGCAGCTCCAGGACCGCTTTGAACACTGAAGCTTTCTTT. Translated: CASSSRTALNTEAFF.

Turning to this clone: Germline is not matched at one junction end, which may reflect a read error. The chain couples TRBV4-3 to TRBJ2-5; D is possibly TRBD1 (6 bases). The CDR3 consists of 15 residues. Germline CDR1 LGHNA, CDR2 YSLEER. CDR3 protein: CDSSHEQGHRETKYF. CDR3 nucleotide sequence: TGCGACAGCAGCCATGAACAGGGCCACCGAGAGACCAAGTACTTC.

This clone qualifies as medium-sized. The genes are TRBV28 and TRBJ2-7; D not certain. V dropped 6 bases and J dropped 1 base, with 7 bases sitting between them. Germline V gives CDR1 MDHEN, CDR2 SYDVKM. The length of the CDR3 is 12 residues. This chain's CDR3 is CASSRISYEQYF. For the CDR3, the DNA is TGTGCCAGCAGCCGCATATCCTACGAGCAGTACTTC. The variable domain in full, completed from reference TRBV28 and TRBJ2-7, reads DVKVTQSSRYLVKRTGEKVFLECVQDMDHENMFWYRQDPGLGLRLIYFSYDVKMKEKGDIPEGYSVSREKKERFSLILESASTNQTSMYLCASSRISYEQYFGPGTRLTVT.

As for this clone: A read error may explain this, as a much larger clone is one base away. This chain links TRBV20-1 with TRBJ1-5, with D hard to call. Germline CDR1 reads DFQATT; CDR2 reads SNEGSKA (reference sequence). The CDR3 is 14 amino acids. This CDR3 reads CSARDNSPFQTQRF. The CDR3 DNA reads TGCAGTGCTAGAGATAATTCTCCTTTTCAGACCCAGCGTTTT.

This clone has ten or more counts. J is TRBJ2-3 and V is TRBV30; 8 bases match TRBD2. CDR1 GTSNPN and CDR2 SVGIG come from the germline V gene (reference sequence). The length of the CDR3 is 14 residues. V lost 4 bases and J lost 5; bases outside the gene matches: 8. CDR3 nucleotides: TGTGCCTGGACCGACGGACTAGCTGAAGATACGCAGTATTTT. Encoded protein: CAWTDGLAEDTQYF.

This clone was seen repeatedly, ten times or more. The gene calls are TRBV5-1 and TRBJ2-1, with D perhaps TRBD2 (6 bases). The CDR3 loop spans 16 amino acids. Germline V CDR1 and CDR2: SGHRS, YFSETQ. Trimming removed 1 base from V and 6 bases from J, with 17 bases in between. CDR3 in amino acids: CASSLMAGSPGNEQFF. In DNA, the CDR3 is TGCGCCAGCAGCTTGATGGCCGGGAGTCCTGGCAATGAGCAGTTCTTC.

This clone has a count of ten or more. The chain links TRBV7-9 to TRBJ2-7, with 11 positions matching TRBD1. The V segment lost 5 bases and the J segment 6 bases; nucleotides outside the gene matches: 6. Looked up from germline, CDR1 is SEHNR and CDR2 is FQNEAQ (reference sequence). This CDR3 spans 14 amino acids. CDR3 in amino acids: CASSVGQGAREQYF. The CDR3 nucleotides read TGTGCCAGCAGCGTAGGACAGGGGGCGCGCGAGCAGTACTTC.

This clone was seen ten or more times. The chain links TRBV5-1 to TRBJ2-7; D is perhaps TRBD1 or TRBD2 (5 bases each). With 4 bases removed from V and 6 bases from J, the gap between germline ends came to 20 bases. Germline CDR1 is SGHRS and CDR2 is YFSETQ. This CDR3 contains 15 residues. This chain's CDR3 is CASSVQGPPTFEQYF. Written as DNA, the CDR3 is TGCGCCAGCAGCGTCCAGGGACCTCCTACTTTCGAGCAGTACTTC.

This clone was recorded at least ten times. The rearrangement links TRBV20-1 to TRBJ1-2; possibly TRBD1 for D (5 bases). V dropped 6 bases and J dropped 8 bases, with 34 bases sitting between them. Germline V gene data show CDR1 as DFQATT and CDR2 as SNEGSKA (reference sequence). This CDR3 comprises 18 residues. The CDR3 region is CSAPSSGRVRFINGGYTF. The CDR3 DNA reads TGCAGTGCACCCTCGTCCGGCAGGGTACGATTTATAAATGGAGGCTACACCTTC.

This clone has a count of ten or more. V is TRBV7-8 and J is TRBJ2-1; 7 bases line up with TRBD2. This CDR3 has 16 residues. Germline CDR1 reads SGHVS; CDR2 reads FQNEAQ. Unmatched junction bases numbered 8, after V lost 3 bases and J lost 3 bases. This chain's CDR3 is CASSFMSGIIYNEQFF. CDR3 nucleotides: TGTGCCAGCAGCTTTATGAGCGGGATTATCTACAATGAGCAGTTCTTC.

This clone occurred many times. This chain links TRBV19 with TRBJ2-2; D may match TRBD1 or TRBD2 (5 bases each). The V gene lost 3 bases and the J gene lost 5 bases, with 16 bases spanning the gap. This CDR3 contains 16 residues. Per germline, CDR1 LNHDA and CDR2 SQIVND (reference sequence). For the CDR3, the DNA is TGTGCCAGTAGTATGAGGGGCTCACAGAGGACCGGGGAGCTGTTTTTT. It specifies CASSMRGSQRTGELFF.

This clone was recorded at least ten times. The chain joins TRBV28 to TRBJ2-1; D perhaps matches TRBD1 (6 bases). The CDR3 is 15 amino acids. Germline V gene lookup returns CDR1 MDHEN and CDR2 SYDVKM. V was pared by 7 bases and J by 6 bases, with 19 bases between. CDR3 DNA: TGTGCCAGCACCGAACAGGGCAGTTGGGGCAATGAGCAGTTCTTC. This translates into CASTEQGSWGNEQFF.

In this sample, this clone turned up a few times. The V call is TRBV9, the J call TRBJ2-3; D uncertain. Germline V gene data show CDR1 as SGDLS and CDR2 as YYNGEE. The V end lost 4 bases, the J end lost 2 bases, and 5 bases lay between the germline ends. This CDR3 region has 12 residues. The CDR3 region is CASSLLTDTQYF. The CDR3 DNA reads as TGTGCCAGCAGCTTACTCACAGATACGCAGTATTTT. The variable domain in full, with the rest retrieved from reference TRBV9 and TRBJ2-3, is DSGVTQTPKHLITATGQRVTLRCSPRSGDLSVYWYQQSLDQGLQFLIQYYNGEERAKGNILERFSAQQFPDLHSELNLSSLELGDSALYFCASSLLTDTQYFGPGTRLTVL.

The chain links TRBV3-1 to TRBJ1-1; D not certain. CDR1 and CDR2 from the germline V gene are LGHDT and YNNKEL (reference sequence). Trimming removed 4 bases at V and 2 bases at J, with 14 bases between. CDR3 length: 15 residues. The DNA of the CDR3 is TGTGCCAGCAGCCCCTTCTTAAACGGAAACACTGAAGCTTTCTTT. It codes for CASSPFLNGNTEAFF.

This clone was detected ten times or more. The gene calls are TRBV4-2 and TRBJ2-2, with a weak D call TRBD1 (5 bases). V lost 0 bases to trimming and J lost 6 bases, with 11 bases between them. In germline, CDR1 is LGHNA, CDR2 YNFKEQ. The CDR3 is made up of 15 amino acids. The CDR3 nucleotides are TGTGCCAGCAGCCAAGATCAGGGTAGGGCCGGGGAGCTGTTTTTT. Its translation: CASSQDQGRAGELFF.

This clone is classed as medium-sized. The chain has TRBV12-3 or TRBV12-4 and TRBJ2-2, with TRBD1 identical over 9 bases. V lost 6 bases and J lost 7; bases outside the gene matches: 9. This CDR3 has 15 amino acids. CDR3 bases: TGTGCCAGCAGCCTAAACAGGGGGCTGGTCGGGGAGCTGTTTTTT. It codes for CASSLNRGLVGELFF.

By proportion, this clone is medium-sized (0.01 to 0.1%). The V and J genes are TRBV24-1 and TRBJ2-7; D is possibly TRBD1 or TRBD2 (6 bases each). CDR1 and CDR2 (germline): KGHDR, SFDVKD. Trimming took off 3 bases at V and 5 bases at J, with 16 bases between the two ends. The CDR3 totals 15 residues. Written as DNA, the CDR3 is TGTGCCACCAGTGATAGTAGGGACTCAGGGGACGAGCAGTACTTC. The encoded protein is CATSDSRDSGDEQYF.